This is a list of T cell receptor beta chains from one sample in a study of blood T cells in healthy people across ages. One entry per CDR3 protein results from TCRdb running MiXCR on the 5' RACE reads. The repertoire holds over 1,200,000 distinct CDR3 sequences, with 45% to 70% as singletons. Sequencing used blood. These receptors all come from a man between 18 and 35 years old in good health. Each CDR3 is given with its conserved first and last residue. A D gene is named only where the DNA matches it firmly. Size is omitted from some rows. Given values are once, few, many or a class for expanded clones.

J gene	clone size	D gene	V gene	CDR3 DNA	CDR3 protein
TRBJ2-7	NA	TRBD1	TRBV20-1	TGCAGTGCTGAAGGGGACAGGGGAACCTACGAGCAGTACTTC	CSAEGDRGTYEQYF
TRBJ1-1	NA	NA	TRBV6-5	TGTGCCAGCAGTTACTGGGGGAACACTGAAGCTTTCTTT	CASSYWGNTEAFF
TRBJ2-5	many	NA	TRBV4-1	TGTGCCAGCAGCCAAGATCCTGGGACCCAGGAGACCCAGTACTTC	CASSQDPGTQETQYF
TRBJ2-1	NA	NA	TRBV20-1	TGCAGTGCTAGATCTCGGGACGATTACAATGAGCAGTTCTTC	CSARSRDDYNEQFF
TRBJ2-4	NA	NA	TRBV6-1	TGTGCCAGCAGTACCGGGCTCTCTGGGGAGCAGTACTTC	CASSTGLSGEQYF
TRBJ1-4	NA	NA	TRBV25-1	TGTGCCAGCAGTGAATCACCAGAGAGACGTGAAAAACTGTTTTTT	CASSESPERREKLFF
TRBJ1-4	few	NA	TRBV11-2	TGTGCCAGCAGCTTAGAGAGGCCGCCGACTACTAATGAAAAACTGTTTTTT	CASSLERPPTTNEKLFF
TRBJ2-7	few	NA	TRBV4-1	TGCGCCAGCAGCCAAACTAGCTACTCCTACGAGCAGTACTTC	CASSQTSYSYEQYF
TRBJ1-1	NA	NA	TRBV20-1	TGCAGTGCTAGACTTCAGGGCCTAGACACTGAAGCTTTCTTT	CSARLQGLDTEAFF
TRBJ2-1	few	NA	TRBV7-9	TGTGCCAGCAGCCCCGTTAGTGGATTCAATGAGCAGTTCTTC	CASSPVSGFNEQFF
TRBJ1-2	NA	NA	TRBV29-1	TGCAGCGCCCCGGACGGACTGACCTACACCTTC	CSAPDGLTYTF
TRBJ1-4	NA	NA	TRBV4-1	TGCGCCAGCAGCCAAGATGAGGGGGGGGCTAATGAAAAACTGTTTTTT	CASSQDEGGANEKLFF
TRBJ2-7	NA	NA	TRBV27	TGTGCCAGCAGTTTTGCCTGGGGCTCCTACGAGCAGTACTTC	CASSFAWGSYEQYF
TRBJ2-2	few	NA	TRBV25-1	TGTGCCAGCAGTGTACAGGGGGGGACCGGGGAGCTGTTTTTT	CASSVQGGTGELFF
TRBJ2-7	NA	NA	TRBV5-5	TGTGCCAGCAATCAGGGCCTCCTCGAGCAGTACTTC	CASNQGLLEQYF
TRBJ2-1	many	TRBD1	TRBV2	TGTGCCAGCAGTGAAATGGGGGAACGGACAGGGTTGGGGCATAATGAGCAGTTCTTC	CASSEMGERTGLGHNEQFF
TRBJ2-7	few	TRBD1	TRBV27	TGTGCCAGCAGTCAGGGGACAGGGGACGAGCAGTACTTC	CASSQGTGDEQYF
TRBJ2-7	NA	TRBD1	TRBV20-1	TGCAGTGCTAGTGCCCCGGGACAGGGCTTCGCGGGCGAGCAGTACTTC	CSASAPGQGFAGEQYF
TRBJ2-7	many	NA	TRBV20-1	TGCAGTGCTAGGCTCTCGGATTACGAGCAGTACTTC	CSARLSDYEQYF
TRBJ1-1	NA	NA	TRBV6-6	TGTGCCAGCAGGGCAGACAGTACTGAAGCTTTCTTT	CASRADSTEAFF
TRBJ2-7	NA	NA	TRBV21-1	TGTGCCAGCAGGAAGGGACAGGGACTCCACGAGCAGTACTTC	CASRKGQGLHEQYF
TRBJ2-1	NA	TRBD1	TRBV5-1	TGCGCCAGCAGCCCTTGGGGCAACAGGGGTAATGAGCAGTTCTTC	CASSPWGNRGNEQFF
TRBJ2-3	few	NA	TRBV7-2	TGTGCCAGCAATTACTTAGGGAGCACAGATACGCAGTATTTT	CASNYLGSTDTQYF
TRBJ2-1	NA	TRBD2	TRBV7-9	TGTGCCAGCAGCTGGACTAGGAGCTACAATGAGCAGTTCTTC	CASSWTRSYNEQFF
TRBJ2-1	NA	NA	TRBV5-4	TGTGCCAGCGGCTTGGAGGTCGTGAGCTCCTACAATGAGCAGTTCTTC	CASGLEVVSSYNEQFF
TRBJ2-3	NA	NA	TRBV11-1	TGTGCCAGCAGCCCCGATAGGAGTACGCAGTATTTT	CASSPDRSTQYF
TRBJ2-5	NA	NA	TRBV30	TGTGCCTGGAGTTTGACTACAGGGTTATTGTACTTC	CAWSLTTGLLYF
TRBJ2-2	NA	TRBD1	TRBV10-3	TGTGCCATCAGTGACGGACAGGGGATAGGCGGGGAGCTGTTTTTT	CAISDGQGIGGELFF
TRBJ2-1	NA	NA	TRBV6-1	TGTGCCAGCCTTGCCGCCACCTACAATGAGCAGTTCTTC	CASLAATYNEQFF
TRBJ2-7	NA	NA	TRBV20-1	TGCAGTGCCCTGGGCCTAGCTTTTCCGGACGAGCAGTACTTC	CSALGLAFPDEQYF
TRBJ2-5	NA	NA	TRBV6-2/TRBV6-3	TGTGCCAGCAGTTACGGGCCAGGGGTCCCTTGGGGACCAGCGATCCAAGAGACCCAGTACTTC	CASSYGPGVPWGPAIQETQYF
TRBJ1-2	NA	NA	TRBV27	TGTGCCAGCAGTTTATCGGGCCAGGGGTACTATGGCTACACCTTC	CASSLSGQGYYGYTF
TRBJ2-5	few	TRBD2	TRBV10-1	TGCGCCACCACCGAATTTAGCGGGTCCGAGACCCAGTACTTC	CATTEFSGSETQYF
TRBJ2-5	few	TRBD1	TRBV20-1	TGCAGTGCTAGAGATGCCACGGGACAGGGGTCAGAGACCCAGTACTTC	CSARDATGQGSETQYF
TRBJ2-7	NA	NA	TRBV20-1	TGCAGTGCTAGAGAGGTGGGCAGGACCTACGAGCAGTACTTC	CSAREVGRTYEQYF
TRBJ2-4	few	NA	TRBV29-1	TGCAGCGCTGAAGGGGGGGGTGGAAACATTCAGTACTTC	CSAEGGGGNIQYF
TRBJ1-5	once	NA	TRBV12-3/TRBV12-4	TGTGCCAGCAGTTCTCCCGTGCAATCTCTCTCTTCCAATGAGCCCCAGCATTTT	CASSSPVQSLSSNEPQHF
TRBJ2-3	NA	NA	TRBV4-3	TGCGCCAGCAGCCGAGTTGACGGGGGAACAGATACGCAGTATTTT	CASSRVDGGTDTQYF
TRBJ2-1	NA	NA	TRBV7-2	TGTGCCAGCAGCGACGGGGGACGGGGCCTAAGGAATGAGCAGTTCTTC	CASSDGGRGLRNEQFF
TRBJ1-2	few	NA	TRBV9	TGTGCCAGCATTCCCCCGGGGCCCAGATATGGCTACACCTTC	CASIPPGPRYGYTF
TRBJ1-1	NA	TRBD1	TRBV20-1	TGCAGTGCTAGAGCCAGGGACAGGGGGGTCACTGAAGCTTTCTTT	CSARARDRGVTEAFF
TRBJ2-4	few	TRBD2	TRBV5-1	TGCGCCAGCAGCTTGGGACTAGCGTCAAACGAGGAGCAGTACTTC	CASSLGLASNEEQYF
TRBJ2-4	NA	NA	TRBV5-1	TGCGCCAGCAGCCCGGGACCATTTCTCGACAAAAACATTCAGTACTTC	CASSPGPFLDKNIQYF
TRBJ2-7	NA	NA	TRBV7-9	TGTGCCAGCAGCCCCCGGGACATGAGCTCCTACGAGCAGTACTTC	CASSPRDMSSYEQYF
TRBJ2-7	NA	NA	TRBV2	TGTGCCAGCACCGAAACGGTATCTACGGACGAGCAGTACTTC	CASTETVSTDEQYF
TRBJ1-2	NA	NA	TRBV20-1	TGCAGTGCCCAGACAGGAAACAGCTATGGCTACACCTTC	CSAQTGNSYGYTF